This section outlines one T cell receptor (beta chain) sequence together with its context. This record belongs to a study of cytomegalovirus exposure and HLA in healthy donors. TCRdb's copy holds only in-frame clones and misses some; the assay was immunoSEQ multiplex PCR. Of some 290,000 clones detected, approximately 88% appear once; the ten largest clones hold around 0.91%. This CDR3 region has 13 residues. CDR1 MNHEY and CDR2 SMNVEV come from the germline V gene (reference sequence). Trimming at V came to 3 bases and at J to 6 bases, leaving 3 bases not matched to a gene. Sequencing was done on a sample of PBMCs. This sequence was found in a man between 25 and 39 years old in good health and CMV-seronegative. This chain uses TRBV27 with TRBJ1-1; 8 bases fit TRBD1. In nucleotides, the CDR3 is TGTGCCAGCAGTTTGTCGACAGGGGCTGAAGCTTTCTTT. Translation gives CASSLSTGAEAFF.